These T cell receptor beta chains were read from a single sample in a study of T-cell memory formation after mild COVID-19. One entry per CDR3 protein, called by TCRdb with MiXCR from the 5' RACE reads. This sample has almost 350,000 distinct CDR3 sequences, with around a fifth found just once. The sample comprised PBMCs or a T cell subset sorted from them (not recorded which). Every receptor here comes from a man younger than 35 who had mild COVID-19 (a few samples of this study predate the infection). Cell type and time point are not known. CDR3s include the opening cysteine and the closing phenylalanine or tryptophan. A D gene is named only where the DNA matches it firmly. Clone size is shown for a subset of rows, as once, few, many or a class of expanded clone.

j_call d_call v_call clone_size cdr3_nt cdr3_aa
TRBJ2-1 NA TRBV11-2 NA TGTGCCAGCAGCGCCCCAGGGGCCTCCCGCAATGAGCAGTTCTTC CASSAPGASRNEQFF
TRBJ2-3 NA TRBV5-6 NA TGTGCCAGCAGCACACCGGGCCTAGCGAGGGATACGCAGTATTTT CASSTPGLARDTQYF
TRBJ2-1 NA TRBV6-2/TRBV6-3 few TGTGCCAGCACAGTCCACTCCTACAATGAGCAGTTCTTC CASTVHSYNEQFF
TRBJ1-1 NA TRBV6-6 NA TGTGCCAGCAGTCGACTTAAGGACGACACTGAAGCTTTCTTT CASSRLKDDTEAFF
TRBJ1-2 NA TRBV2 few TGTGCCAGCAGTGATCCCTATAACTATGGCTACACCTTC CASSDPYNYGYTF
TRBJ2-3 TRBD1 TRBV18 few TGTGCCAGCCGAGGACAGGGGAAAACTACTAGCACAGATACGCAGTATTTT CASRGQGKTTSTDTQYF
TRBJ2-5 NA TRBV25-1 few TGTGCCAGCAGTGAAGTCGGTACGGGGAAAGAGACCCAGTACTTC CASSEVGTGKETQYF
TRBJ1-2 NA TRBV11-2 NA TGTGCCAGCAGCCATCGGACTGGAGGCTACACCTTC CASSHRTGGYTF
TRBJ1-3 TRBD1 TRBV20-1 few TGCAGTGCAAGCAGGACAGGCTCTGGAAACACCATATATTTT CSASRTGSGNTIYF
TRBJ2-3 NA TRBV6-5 many TGTGCCAGCAGTGCTTGGCAGGAAGGGGCAGATACGCAGTATTTT CASSAWQEGADTQYF